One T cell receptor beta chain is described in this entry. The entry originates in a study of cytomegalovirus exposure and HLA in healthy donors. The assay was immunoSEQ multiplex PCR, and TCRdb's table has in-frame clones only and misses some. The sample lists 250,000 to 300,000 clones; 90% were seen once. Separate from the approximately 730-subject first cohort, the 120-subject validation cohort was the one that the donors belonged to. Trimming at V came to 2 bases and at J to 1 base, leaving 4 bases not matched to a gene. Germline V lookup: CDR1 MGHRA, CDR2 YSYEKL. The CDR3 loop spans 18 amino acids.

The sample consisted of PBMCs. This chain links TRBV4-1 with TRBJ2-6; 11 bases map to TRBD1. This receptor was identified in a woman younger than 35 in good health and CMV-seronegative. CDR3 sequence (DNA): TGCGCCAGCAGCCAACTGGGGACAGGGGGATCTGGGGCCAACGTCCTGACTTTC. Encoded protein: CASSQLGTGGSGANVLTF.